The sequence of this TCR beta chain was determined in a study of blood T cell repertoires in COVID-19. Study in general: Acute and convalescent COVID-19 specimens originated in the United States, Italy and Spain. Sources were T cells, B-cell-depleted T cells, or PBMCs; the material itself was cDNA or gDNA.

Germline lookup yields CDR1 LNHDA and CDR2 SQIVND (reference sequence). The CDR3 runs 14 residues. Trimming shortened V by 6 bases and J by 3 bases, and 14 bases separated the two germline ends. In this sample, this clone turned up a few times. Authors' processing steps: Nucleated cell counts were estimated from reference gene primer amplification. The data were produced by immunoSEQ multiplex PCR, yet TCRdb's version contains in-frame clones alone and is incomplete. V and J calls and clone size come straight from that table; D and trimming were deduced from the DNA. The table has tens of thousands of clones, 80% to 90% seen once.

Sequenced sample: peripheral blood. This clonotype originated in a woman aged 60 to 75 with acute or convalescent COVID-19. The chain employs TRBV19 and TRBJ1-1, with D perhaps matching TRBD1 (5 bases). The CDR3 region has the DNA TGTGCCAGTAGAACTACGGTAGGGGACACTGAAGCTTTCTTT. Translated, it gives CASRTTVGDTEAFF.